This T cell receptor (beta chain) derives from a study of blood T cells in healthy people across ages. The authors ran a second PCR of about 6 to 12 cycles using a sample-barcoded 5' primer and a J-beta primer mix. Every molecule of cDNA carried a tag from a template-switch adaptor with 12 random nucleotides. MiXCR, run by TCRdb on the 5' RACE reads, gives a single entry per CDR3 protein. The table includes about 640,000 distinct CDR3 sequences, roughly 53% detected once. Findings and limits, study-wide: The study found more naive CD4+ cells and higher diversity in long-lived than aged donors.

Points on this clonotype: Its specificity is not known.

The V and J ends lost 0 bases and 0 bases, in that order; junction bases with no gene match: 8. CDR3 length: 19 residues. CDR1 is MNHEY, CDR2 SVGAGI, per germline. The sample comprised blood. This clonotype was sampled from a man between 60 and 70 years old in good health. The chain has TRBV6-5 and TRBJ1-6, with TRBD1 matching over 7 bases. CDR3 residues: CASSYSFQGGSSYNSPLHF. DNA of the CDR3: TGTGCCAGCAGTTACTCGTTTCAGGGGGGGAGCTCCTATAATTCACCCCTCCACTTT.